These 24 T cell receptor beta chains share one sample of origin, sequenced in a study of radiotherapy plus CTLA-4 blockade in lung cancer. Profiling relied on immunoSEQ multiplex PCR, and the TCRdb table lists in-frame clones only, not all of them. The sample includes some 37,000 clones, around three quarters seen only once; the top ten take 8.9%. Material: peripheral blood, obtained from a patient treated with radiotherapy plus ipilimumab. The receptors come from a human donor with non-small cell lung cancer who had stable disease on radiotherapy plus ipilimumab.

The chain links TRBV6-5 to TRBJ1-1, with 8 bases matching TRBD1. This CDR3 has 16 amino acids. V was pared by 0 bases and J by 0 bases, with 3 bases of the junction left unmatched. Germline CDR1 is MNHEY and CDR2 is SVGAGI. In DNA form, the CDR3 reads TGTGCCAGCAGTTACTCGACGACAGGGGTGAACACTGAAGCTTTCTTT. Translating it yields CASSYSTTGVNTEAFF.

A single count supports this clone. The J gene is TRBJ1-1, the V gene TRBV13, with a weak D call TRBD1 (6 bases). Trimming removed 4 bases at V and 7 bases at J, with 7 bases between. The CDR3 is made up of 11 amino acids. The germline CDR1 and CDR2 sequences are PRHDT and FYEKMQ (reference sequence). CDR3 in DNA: TGTGCCAGCAGCTCCAGGGGTGAAGCTTTCTTT. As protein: CASSSRGEAFF.

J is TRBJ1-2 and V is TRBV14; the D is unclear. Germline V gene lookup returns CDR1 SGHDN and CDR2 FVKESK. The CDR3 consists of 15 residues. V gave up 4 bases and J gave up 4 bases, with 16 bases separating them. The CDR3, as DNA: TGTGCCAGCAGCCTCCTCGGGGAGGATGGCTATGGCTACACCTTC. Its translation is CASSLLGEDGYGYTF. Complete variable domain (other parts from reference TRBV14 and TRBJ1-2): EAGVTQFPSHSVIEKGQTVTLRCDPISGHDNLYWYRRVMGKEIKFLLHFVKESKQDESGMPNNRFLAERTGGTYSTLKVQPAELEDSGVYFCASSLLGEDGYGYTFGSGTRLTVV.

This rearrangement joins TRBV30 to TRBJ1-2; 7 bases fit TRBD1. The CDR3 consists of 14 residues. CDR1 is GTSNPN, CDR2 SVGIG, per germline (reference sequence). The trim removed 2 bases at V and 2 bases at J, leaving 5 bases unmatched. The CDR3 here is CAWSPGQSNYGYTF. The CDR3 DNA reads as TGTGCCTGGAGTCCGGGACAGTCCAACTATGGCTACACCTTC.

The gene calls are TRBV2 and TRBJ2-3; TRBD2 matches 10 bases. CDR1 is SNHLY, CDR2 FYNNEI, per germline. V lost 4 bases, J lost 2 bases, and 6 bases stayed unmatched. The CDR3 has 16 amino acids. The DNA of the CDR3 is TGTGCCAGCAGTGCCCCCCTAGCGGGGGACACAGATACGCAGTATTTT. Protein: CASSAPLAGDTDTQYF.

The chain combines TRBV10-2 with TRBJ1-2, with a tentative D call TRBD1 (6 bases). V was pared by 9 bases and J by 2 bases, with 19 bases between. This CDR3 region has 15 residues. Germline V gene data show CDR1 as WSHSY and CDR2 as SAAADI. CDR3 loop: CASAVEGGENYGYTF. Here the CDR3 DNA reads TGCGCCAGTGCCGTCGAGGGGGGAGAGAACTATGGCTACACCTTC.

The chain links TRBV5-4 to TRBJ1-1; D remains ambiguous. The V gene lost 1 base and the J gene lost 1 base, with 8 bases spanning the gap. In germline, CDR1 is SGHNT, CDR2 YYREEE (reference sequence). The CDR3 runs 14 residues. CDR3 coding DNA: TGTGCCAGCAGCTTGACAGTTGCGAACACTGAAGCTTTCTTT. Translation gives CASSLTVANTEAFF.

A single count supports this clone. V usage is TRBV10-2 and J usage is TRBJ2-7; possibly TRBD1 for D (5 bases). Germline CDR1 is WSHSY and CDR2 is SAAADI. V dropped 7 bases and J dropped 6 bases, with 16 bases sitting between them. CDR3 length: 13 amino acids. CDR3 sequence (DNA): TGCGCCAGCATGTACCAGGGATCAGTCGAGCAGTACTTC. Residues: CASMYQGSVEQYF.

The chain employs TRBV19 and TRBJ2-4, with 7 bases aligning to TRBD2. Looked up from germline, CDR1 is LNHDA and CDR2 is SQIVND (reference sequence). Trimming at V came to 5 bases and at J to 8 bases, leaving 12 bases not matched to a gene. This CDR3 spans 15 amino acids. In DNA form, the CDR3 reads TGTGCCAGTAGTGTCACTAGCTGGGGGGGAGACATTCAGTACTTC. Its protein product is CASSVTSWGGDIQYF.

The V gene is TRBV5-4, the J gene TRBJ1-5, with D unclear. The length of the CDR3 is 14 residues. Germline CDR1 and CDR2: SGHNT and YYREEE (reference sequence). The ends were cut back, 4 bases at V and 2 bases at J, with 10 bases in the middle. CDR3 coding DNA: TGTGCCAGCAGCAATAAGGGAGGCAATCAGCCCCAGCATTTT. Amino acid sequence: CASSNKGGNQPQHF.

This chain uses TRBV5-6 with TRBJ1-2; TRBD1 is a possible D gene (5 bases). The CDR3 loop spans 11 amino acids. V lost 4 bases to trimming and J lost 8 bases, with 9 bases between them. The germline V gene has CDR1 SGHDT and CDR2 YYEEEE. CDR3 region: CASSPGRGYTF. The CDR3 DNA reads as TGTGCCAGCAGCCCGGGACGCGGCTACACCTTC.

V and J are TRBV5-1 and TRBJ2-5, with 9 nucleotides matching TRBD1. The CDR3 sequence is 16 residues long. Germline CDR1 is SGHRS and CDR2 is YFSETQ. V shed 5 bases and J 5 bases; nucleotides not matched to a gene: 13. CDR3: CASSSPNRGLRETQYF. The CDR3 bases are TGCGCCAGCAGTTCACCCAACAGGGGGCTTAGGGAGACCCAGTACTTC.

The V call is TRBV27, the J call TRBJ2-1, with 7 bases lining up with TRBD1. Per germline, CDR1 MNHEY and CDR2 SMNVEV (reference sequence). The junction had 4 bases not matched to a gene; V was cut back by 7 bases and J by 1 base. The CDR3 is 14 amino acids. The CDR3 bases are TGTGCCAGCACCCGACAGGGTTCCTACAATGAGCAGTTCTTC. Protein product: CASTRQGSYNEQFF.

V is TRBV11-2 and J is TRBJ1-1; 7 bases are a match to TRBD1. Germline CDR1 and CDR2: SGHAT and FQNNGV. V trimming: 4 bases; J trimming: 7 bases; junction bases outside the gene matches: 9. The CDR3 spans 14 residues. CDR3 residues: CASSSLGQRYEAFF. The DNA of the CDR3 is TGTGCCAGCAGCTCACTGGGACAGCGGTATGAAGCTTTCTTT.

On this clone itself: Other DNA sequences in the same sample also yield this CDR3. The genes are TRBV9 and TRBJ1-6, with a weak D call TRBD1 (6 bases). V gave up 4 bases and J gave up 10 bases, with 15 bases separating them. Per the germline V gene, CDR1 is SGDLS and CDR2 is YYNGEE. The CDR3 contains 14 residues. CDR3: CASSPPGGYSPLHF. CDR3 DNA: TGTGCCAGCAGCCCCCCGGGGGGCTACTCACCCCTCCACTTT.

As DNA, the CDR3 is TGTGCCAGCAGGAAAGACACGTGGAACACTGAAGCTTTCTTT. Translating it yields CASRKDTWNTEAFF. J is TRBJ1-1 and V is TRBV6-1; D gene ambiguous. Germline CDR1 MNHNS, CDR2 SASEGT. The length of the CDR3 is 14 residues. Trimming cost V 6 bases and J 1 base, with 12 bases left between them.

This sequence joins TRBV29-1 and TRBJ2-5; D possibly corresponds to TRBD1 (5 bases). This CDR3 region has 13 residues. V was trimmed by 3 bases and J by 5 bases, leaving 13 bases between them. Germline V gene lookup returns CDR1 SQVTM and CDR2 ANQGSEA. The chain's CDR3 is CSVDRAPGETQYF. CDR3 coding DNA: TGCAGCGTTGACAGGGCTCCCGGGGAGACCCAGTACTTC.

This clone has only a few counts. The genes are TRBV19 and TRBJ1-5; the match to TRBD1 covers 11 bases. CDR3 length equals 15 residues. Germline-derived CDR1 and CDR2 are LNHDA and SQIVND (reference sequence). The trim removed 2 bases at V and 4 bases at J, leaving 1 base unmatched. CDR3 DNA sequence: TGTGCCAGTAGTATATGGGACAGGGGGAATCAGCCCCAGCATTTT. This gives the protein CASSIWDRGNQPQHF.

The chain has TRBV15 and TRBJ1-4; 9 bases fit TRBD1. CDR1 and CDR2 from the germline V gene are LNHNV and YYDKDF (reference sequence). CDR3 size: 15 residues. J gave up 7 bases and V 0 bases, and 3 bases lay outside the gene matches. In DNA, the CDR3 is TGTGCCACCAGCAGAGATGGGACAGGGACTGAAAAACTGTTTTTT. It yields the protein CATSRDGTGTEKLFF.

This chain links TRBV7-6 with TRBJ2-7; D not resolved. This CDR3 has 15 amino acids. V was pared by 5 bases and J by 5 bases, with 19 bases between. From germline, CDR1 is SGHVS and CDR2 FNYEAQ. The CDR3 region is CASSAQPVNPNEQYF. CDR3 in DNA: TGTGCCAGCAGCGCCCAACCGGTCAATCCTAACGAGCAGTACTTC.

CDR3 protein: CASSHSTGQGYGYTF. The CDR3 nucleotides read TGTGCCAGTAGTCATTCTACGGGACAGGGGTATGGCTACACCTTC. The rearrangement joins TRBV19 to TRBJ1-2; 10 bases line up with TRBD1. Germline CDR1 LNHDA, CDR2 SQIVND (reference sequence). The CDR3 loop spans 15 amino acids. With 5 bases clipped from V and 5 bases from J, the junction kept 8 bases outside the gene matches. Based on the CDR3 plus reference TRBV19 and TRBJ1-2, the full variable domain is DGGITQSPKYLFRKEGQNVTLSCEQNLNHDAMYWYRQDPGQGLRLIYYSQIVNDFQKGDIAEGYSVSREKKESFPLTVTSAQKNPTAFYLCASSHSTGQGYGYTFGSGTRLTVV.

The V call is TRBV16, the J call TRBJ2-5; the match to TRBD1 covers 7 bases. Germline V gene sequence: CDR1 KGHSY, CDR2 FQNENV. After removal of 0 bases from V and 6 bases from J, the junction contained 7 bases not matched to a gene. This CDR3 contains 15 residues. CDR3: CASSQSAQGLKTQYF. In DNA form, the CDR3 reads TGTGCCAGCAGCCAATCAGCACAGGGGTTAAAGACCCAGTACTTC.

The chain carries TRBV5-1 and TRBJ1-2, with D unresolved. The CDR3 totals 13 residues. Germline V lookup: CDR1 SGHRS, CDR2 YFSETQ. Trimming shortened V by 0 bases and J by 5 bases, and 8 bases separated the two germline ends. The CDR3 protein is CASSLGAVYGYTF. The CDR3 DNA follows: TGCGCCAGCAGCTTGGGGGCAGTATATGGCTACACCTTC.

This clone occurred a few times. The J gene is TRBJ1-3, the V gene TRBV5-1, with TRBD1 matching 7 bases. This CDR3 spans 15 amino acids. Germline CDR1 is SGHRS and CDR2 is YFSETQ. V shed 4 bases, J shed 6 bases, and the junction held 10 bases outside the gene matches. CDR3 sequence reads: CASSSRQGAVNTIYF. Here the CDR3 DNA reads TGCGCCAGCAGCAGTCGACAGGGCGCGGTAAACACCATATATTTT.